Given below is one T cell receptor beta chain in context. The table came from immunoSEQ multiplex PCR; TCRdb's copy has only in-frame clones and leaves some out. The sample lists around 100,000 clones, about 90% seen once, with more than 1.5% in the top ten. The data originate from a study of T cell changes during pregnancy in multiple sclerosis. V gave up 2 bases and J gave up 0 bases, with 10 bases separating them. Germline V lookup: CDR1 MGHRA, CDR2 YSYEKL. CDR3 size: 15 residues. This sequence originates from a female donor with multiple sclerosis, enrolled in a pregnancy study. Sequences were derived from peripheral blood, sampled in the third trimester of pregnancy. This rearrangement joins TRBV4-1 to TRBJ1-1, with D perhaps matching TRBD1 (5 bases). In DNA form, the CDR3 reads TGCGCCAGCAGCCAATCCGACAGTTTGAACACTGAAGCTTTCTTT. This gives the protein CASSQSDSLNTEAFF.